One sample yielded the 4 T cell receptor beta chains listed below, sequenced in a study of STAT5B mutations in CD4+ large granular lymphocyte leukemia. Measured with immunoSEQ multiplex PCR; TCRdb has only the in-frame clones, and not every one. Here the sample spans some 8,200 clones, around nine tenths being singletons. The sample was PBMCs. The receptors were gathered from a woman aged 70-85 years with CD4+ T-cell large granular lymphocyte leukemia.

The chain joins TRBV19 to TRBJ2-3; a possible D gene is TRBD1 (5 bases). V was clipped by 4 bases and J by 6 bases, with 11 bases between them. CDR3 length: 13 amino acids. CDR1 is LNHDA, CDR2 SQIVND, per germline (reference sequence). CDR3 sequence: CASSTRRGDTQYF. In DNA form, the CDR3 reads TGTGCCAGTAGTACCCGTAGGGGTGATACGCAGTATTTT.

This clone was seen more than once but under ten times. The chain has TRBV4-1 and TRBJ1-6; the D is unclear. The ends were cut back, 0 bases at V and 0 bases at J, with 15 bases in the middle. CDR1 is MGHRA, CDR2 YSYEKL, per germline. There are 19 residues in the CDR3. CDR3 sequence (DNA): TGCGCCAGCAGCCAAGACTATGGAGTATCAAGCTCCTATAATTCACCCCTCCACTTT. Protein sequence: CASSQDYGVSSSYNSPLHF.

The chain couples TRBV9 to TRBJ2-7; D may correspond to TRBD1 or TRBD2 (6 bases each). This CDR3 has 14 residues. The V and J ends lost 5 bases and 0 bases respectively, with 12 bases between them. Germline V CDR1 and CDR2: SGDLS, YYNGEE. The DNA of the CDR3 is TGTGCCAGCAGTCCCGGGGGCACCTCCTACGAGCAGTACTTC. It specifies CASSPGGTSYEQYF.

The V call is TRBV7-9, the J call TRBJ2-7, with 14 bases fitting TRBD2. CDR1 is SEHNR and CDR2 is FQNEAQ in the germline V gene (reference sequence). V was pared by 4 bases and J by 3 bases, with 8 bases of the junction left unmatched. CDR3 length equals 17 residues. The CDR3 here is CASSSYSGLAGVYEQYF. The CDR3 DNA follows: TGTGCCAGCAGCTCCTACTCGGGACTAGCGGGGGTCTACGAGCAGTACTTC.